This TCR beta chain was observed in a study of prognosis after radiotherapy for stage I lung cancer. Study-level background: Stereotactic body radiotherapy was given without concurrent therapy, and no patient received both at once.

Study-level points and caveats: There was a fall in unique TCR clone counts after stereotactic body radiation therapy, median about 10,000 versus 6,900.

This clonotype was detected ten times or more. The target antigen is unknown. Per germline, CDR1 MDHEN and CDR2 SYDVKM. V was shortened by 2 bases and J by 1 base, with 8 bases between the two germline ends. The CDR3 is 14 amino acids. Multiplex PCR in two rounds served to amplify TCR beta CDR3 from genomic DNA. Amplification in first-round PCR relied on primers specific to each TRBV and TRBJ gene. TCRdb fed the multiplex PCR reads into MiXCR, producing one record per CDR3 protein. This table has 15,000 to 20,000 distinct CDR3 sequences, approximately 50% appearing once. The sample was PBMCs, taken before or after stereotactic body radiation therapy (not recorded which). The chain couples TRBV28 to TRBJ2-5, with D possibly being TRBD1 (6 bases). The sequence was obtained from a donor at least 50 years old with non-small cell lung cancer. The CDR3 DNA sequence: TGTGCCAGCAGTTTAGGGGGCCCCCAAGAGACCCAGTACTTC. Translating gives CASSLGGPQETQYF.